The sequence of this T cell receptor beta chain was determined in a study of control samples from healthy donors and cancer patients. Only in-frame clones appear in the TCRdb table, and some are missing; sequencing was by immunoSEQ multiplex PCR. The repertoire holds about 140,000 clones, with around 90% as singletons. The sequencing sample was made of blood. This sequence originates from a man aged 25-45 years in good health.

CDR3 sequence: CASSPPTGYIGHGYTF. The CDR3 bases are TGTGCCAGCAGCCCCCCGACAGGGTATATCGGTCATGGCTACACCTTC. This chain links TRBV5-6 with TRBJ1-2, with 7 bases fitting TRBD1. CDR1 and CDR2 from the germline V gene are SGHDT and YYEEEE. V shed 4 bases and J 6 bases; nucleotides not matched to a gene: 15. The CDR3 extends over 16 amino acids.